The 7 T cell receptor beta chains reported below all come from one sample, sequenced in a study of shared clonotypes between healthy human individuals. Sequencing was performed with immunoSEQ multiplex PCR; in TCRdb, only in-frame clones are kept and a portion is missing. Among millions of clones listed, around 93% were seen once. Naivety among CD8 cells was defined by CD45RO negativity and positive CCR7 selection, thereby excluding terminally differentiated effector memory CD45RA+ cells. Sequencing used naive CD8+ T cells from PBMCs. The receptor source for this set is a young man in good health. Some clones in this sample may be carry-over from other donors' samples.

CDR3 DNA sequence: TGTGCCAGCAGCTACGAAGGACTAGCGGGAGAGGGGCCCGGGGAGCTGTTTTTT. Its protein product is CASSYEGLAGEGPGELFF. The rearrangement joins TRBV7-6 to TRBJ2-2; 13 bases match TRBD2. CDR3 length equals 18 residues. Germline V CDR1 and CDR2: SGHVS, FNYEAQ. Unmatched junction bases numbered 11, after V lost 4 bases and J lost 6 bases.

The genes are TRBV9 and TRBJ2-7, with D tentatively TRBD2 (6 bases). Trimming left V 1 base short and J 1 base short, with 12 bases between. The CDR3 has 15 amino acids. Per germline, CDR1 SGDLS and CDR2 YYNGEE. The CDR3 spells CASSVSAGPSYEQYF. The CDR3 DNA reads TGTGCCAGCAGCGTATCTGCGGGACCTTCCTACGAGCAGTACTTC. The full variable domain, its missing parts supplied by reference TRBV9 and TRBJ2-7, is DSGVTQTPKHLITATGQRVTLRCSPRSGDLSVYWYQQSLDQGLQFLIQYYNGEERAKGNILERFSAQQFPDLHSELNLSSLELGDSALYFCASSVSAGPSYEQYFGPGTRLTVT.

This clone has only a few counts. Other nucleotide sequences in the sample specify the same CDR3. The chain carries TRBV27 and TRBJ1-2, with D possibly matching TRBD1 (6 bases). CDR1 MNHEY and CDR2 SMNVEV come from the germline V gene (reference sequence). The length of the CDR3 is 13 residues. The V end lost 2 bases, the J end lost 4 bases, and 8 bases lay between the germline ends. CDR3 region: CASSLGGGYGYTF. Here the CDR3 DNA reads TGTGCCAGCAGTTTAGGAGGGGGCTATGGCTACACCTTC.

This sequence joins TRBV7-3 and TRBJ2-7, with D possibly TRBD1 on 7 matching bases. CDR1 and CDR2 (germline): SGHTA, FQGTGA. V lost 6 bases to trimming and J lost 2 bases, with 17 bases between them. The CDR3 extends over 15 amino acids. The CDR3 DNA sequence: TGTGCCAGCAGTCTTCAGGGGGGTCCGGCCTACGAGCAGTACTTC. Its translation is CASSLQGGPAYEQYF. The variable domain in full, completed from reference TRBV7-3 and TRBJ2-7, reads GAGVSQTPSNKVTEKGKYVELRCDPISGHTALYWYRQSLGQGPEFLIYFQGTGAADDSGLPNDRFFAVRPEGSVSTLKIQRTERGDSAVYLCASSLQGGPAYEQYFGPGTRLTVT.

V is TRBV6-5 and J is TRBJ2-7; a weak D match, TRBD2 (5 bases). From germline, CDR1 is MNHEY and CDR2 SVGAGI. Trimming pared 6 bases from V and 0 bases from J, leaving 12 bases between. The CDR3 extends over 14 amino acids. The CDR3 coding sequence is TGTGCCAGCAGCCCGGACTTGAGCTCCTACGAGCAGTACTTC. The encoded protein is CASSPDLSSYEQYF.

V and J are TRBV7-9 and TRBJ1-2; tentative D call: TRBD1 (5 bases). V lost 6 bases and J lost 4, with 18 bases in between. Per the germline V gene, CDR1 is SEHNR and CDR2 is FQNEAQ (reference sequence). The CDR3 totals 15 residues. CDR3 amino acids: CASRLSGTGTYGYTF. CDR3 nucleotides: TGTGCCAGCAGACTCTCAGGGACGGGCACCTATGGCTACACCTTC. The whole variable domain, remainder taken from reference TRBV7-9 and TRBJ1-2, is DTGVSQNPRHKITKRGQNVTFRCDPISEHNRLYWYRQTLGQGPEFLTYFQNEAQLEKSRLLSDRFSAERPKGSFSTLEIQRTEQGDSAMYLCASRLSGTGTYGYTFGSGTRLTVV.

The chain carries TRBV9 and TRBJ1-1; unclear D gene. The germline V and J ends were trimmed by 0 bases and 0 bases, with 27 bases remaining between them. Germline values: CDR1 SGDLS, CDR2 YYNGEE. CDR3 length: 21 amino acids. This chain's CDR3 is CASSVDSEGTQQRKMNTEAFF. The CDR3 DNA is TGTGCCAGCAGCGTAGATTCAGAGGGAACACAGCAACGGAAAATGAACACTGAAGCTTTCTTT.